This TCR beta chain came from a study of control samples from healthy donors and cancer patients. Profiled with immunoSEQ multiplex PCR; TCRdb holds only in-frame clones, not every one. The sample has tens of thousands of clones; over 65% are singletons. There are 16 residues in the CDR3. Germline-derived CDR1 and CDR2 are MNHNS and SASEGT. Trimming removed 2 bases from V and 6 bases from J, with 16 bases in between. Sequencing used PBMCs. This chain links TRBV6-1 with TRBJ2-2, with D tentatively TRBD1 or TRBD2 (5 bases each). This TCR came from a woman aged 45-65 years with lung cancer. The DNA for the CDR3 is TGTGCCAGCAGTGAACCCGCAGGGACGATTGCCGGGGAGCTGTTTTTT. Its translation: CASSEPAGTIAGELFF.